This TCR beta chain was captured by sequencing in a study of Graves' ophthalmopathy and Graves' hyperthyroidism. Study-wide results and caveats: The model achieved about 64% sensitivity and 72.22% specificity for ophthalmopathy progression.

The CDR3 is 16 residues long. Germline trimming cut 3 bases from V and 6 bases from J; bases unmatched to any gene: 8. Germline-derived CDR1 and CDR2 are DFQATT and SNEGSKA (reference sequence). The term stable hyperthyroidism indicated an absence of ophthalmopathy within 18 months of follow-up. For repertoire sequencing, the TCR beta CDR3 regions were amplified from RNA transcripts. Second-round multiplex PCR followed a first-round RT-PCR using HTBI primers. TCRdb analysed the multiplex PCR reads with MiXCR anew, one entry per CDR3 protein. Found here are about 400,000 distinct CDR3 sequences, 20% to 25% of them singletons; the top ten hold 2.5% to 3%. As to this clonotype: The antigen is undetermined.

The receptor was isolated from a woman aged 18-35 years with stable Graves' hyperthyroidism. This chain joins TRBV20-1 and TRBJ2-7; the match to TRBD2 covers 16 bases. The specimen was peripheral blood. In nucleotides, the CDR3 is TGCAGTGCTAGGGGGACTAGCGGGAGGGCCCAGGCCGAGCAGTACTTC. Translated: CSARGTSGRAQAEQYF.